This T cell receptor (beta chain) was identified during a study of blood T cells in healthy people across ages. Whole-study results and caveats: Per-million-T-cell TCR beta diversity fell roughly linearly with age.

Then a second PCR, running about 6 to 12 cycles, was carried out with a sample-barcoded 5' primer and a J-beta primer mix. Each CDR3 protein is one row after TCRdb ran MiXCR on the 5' RACE reads. The profile covers approximately 940,000 distinct CDR3 sequences, with roughly 50% appearing a single time and around an eighth taken by the ten largest. The germline V gene encodes CDR1 SGHVS and CDR2 FNYEAQ. This CDR3 comprises 15 residues. About this clonotype: As yet, its antigen is unknown. This CDR3 fails to terminate in the conserved phenylalanine or tryptophan, so it likely reflects a read error.

V is TRBV7-6 and J is TRBJ2-1; 8 bases map to TRBD1. The sample was blood. This receptor was identified in a man aged 25 to 40 in good health. CDR3 sequence (DNA): TGTGCCAGCAGCCCGGACAGGGTTGCCTACAATGTGCAGTTCTTA. Amino acid sequence: CASSPDRVAYNVQFL.